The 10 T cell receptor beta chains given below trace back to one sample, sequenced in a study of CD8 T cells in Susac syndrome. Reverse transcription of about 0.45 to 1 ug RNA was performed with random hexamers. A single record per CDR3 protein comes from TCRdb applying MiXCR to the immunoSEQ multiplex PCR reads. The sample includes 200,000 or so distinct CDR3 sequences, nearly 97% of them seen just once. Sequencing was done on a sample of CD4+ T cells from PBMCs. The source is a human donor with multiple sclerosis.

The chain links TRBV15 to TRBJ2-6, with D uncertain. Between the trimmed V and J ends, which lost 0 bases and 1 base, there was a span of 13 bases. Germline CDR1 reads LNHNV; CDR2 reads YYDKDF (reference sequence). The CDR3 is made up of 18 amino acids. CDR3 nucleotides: TGTGCCACCAGCAGAGATCTTGCGTTAGGTTCTGGGGCCAACGTCCTGACTTTC. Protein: CATSRDLALGSGANVLTF.

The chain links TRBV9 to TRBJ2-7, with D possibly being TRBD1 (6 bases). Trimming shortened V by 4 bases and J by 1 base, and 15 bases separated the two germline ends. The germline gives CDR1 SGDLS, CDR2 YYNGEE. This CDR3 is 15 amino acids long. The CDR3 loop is CASSPGVSGSYEQYF. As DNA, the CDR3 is TGTGCCAGCAGCCCAGGGGTATCCGGATCCTACGAGCAGTACTTC.

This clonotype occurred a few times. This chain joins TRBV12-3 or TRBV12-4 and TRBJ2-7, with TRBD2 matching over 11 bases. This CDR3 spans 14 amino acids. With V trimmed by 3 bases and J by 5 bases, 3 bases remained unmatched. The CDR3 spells CASSFSGGAHEQYF. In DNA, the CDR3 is TGTGCCAGCAGTTTTAGCGGGGGGGCCCACGAGCAGTACTTC.

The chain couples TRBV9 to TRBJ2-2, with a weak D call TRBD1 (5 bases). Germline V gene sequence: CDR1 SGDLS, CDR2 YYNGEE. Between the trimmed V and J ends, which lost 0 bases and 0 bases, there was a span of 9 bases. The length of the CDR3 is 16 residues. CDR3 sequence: CASSVDGAANTGELFF. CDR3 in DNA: TGTGCCAGCAGCGTAGATGGGGCTGCGAACACCGGGGAGCTGTTTTTT.

CDR3 sequence: CSARQTGGGGTDTQYF. The CDR3 DNA is TGCAGTGCTAGACAGACCGGGGGCGGGGGCACAGATACGCAGTATTTT. The chain links TRBV20-1 to TRBJ2-3; D is perhaps TRBD1 or TRBD2 (6 bases each). Looked up from germline, CDR1 is DFQATT and CDR2 is SNEGSKA (reference sequence). V was pared by 2 bases and J by 1 base, with 16 bases between. The CDR3 extends over 16 amino acids.

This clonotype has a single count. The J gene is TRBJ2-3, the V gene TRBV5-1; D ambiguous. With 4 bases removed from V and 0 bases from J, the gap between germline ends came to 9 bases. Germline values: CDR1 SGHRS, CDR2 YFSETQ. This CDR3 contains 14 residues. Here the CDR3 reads CASSRAISTDTQYF. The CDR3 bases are TGCGCCAGCAGCCGAGCCATCAGCACAGATACGCAGTATTTT.

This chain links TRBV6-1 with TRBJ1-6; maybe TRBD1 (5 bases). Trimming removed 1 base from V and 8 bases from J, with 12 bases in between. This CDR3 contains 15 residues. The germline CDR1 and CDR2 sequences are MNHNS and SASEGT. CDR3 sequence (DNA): TGTGCCAGCAGTGAAGGAGAGGGGTGGCATTCACCCCTCCACTTT. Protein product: CASSEGEGWHSPLHF.

Here the CDR3 reads CASRRDTGGDEQFF. The CDR3 DNA reads TGTGCCAGCAGAAGGGACACGGGCGGGGATGAGCAGTTCTTC. The V gene is TRBV2, the J gene TRBJ2-1; the D gene could be TRBD1 or TRBD2 (6 bases each). Germline CDR1 reads SNHLY; CDR2 reads FYNNEI. This CDR3 comprises 14 residues. V lost 6 bases and J 8 bases, leaving 17 bases between the germline ends.

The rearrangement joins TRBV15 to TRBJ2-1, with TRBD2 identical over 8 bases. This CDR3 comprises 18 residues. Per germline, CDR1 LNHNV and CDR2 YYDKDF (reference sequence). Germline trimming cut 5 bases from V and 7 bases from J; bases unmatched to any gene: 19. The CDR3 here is CATSLIPGIAGPGNEQFF. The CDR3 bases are TGTGCCACCAGCTTAATCCCAGGGATAGCGGGGCCGGGGAATGAGCAGTTCTTC.

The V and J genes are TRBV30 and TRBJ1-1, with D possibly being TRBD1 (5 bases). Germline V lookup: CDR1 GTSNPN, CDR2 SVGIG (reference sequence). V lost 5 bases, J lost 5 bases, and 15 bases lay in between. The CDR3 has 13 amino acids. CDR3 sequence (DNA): TGTGCCTGGGACCGGGAGGGGTGGACTGAAGCTTTCTTT. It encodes CAWDREGWTEAFF.